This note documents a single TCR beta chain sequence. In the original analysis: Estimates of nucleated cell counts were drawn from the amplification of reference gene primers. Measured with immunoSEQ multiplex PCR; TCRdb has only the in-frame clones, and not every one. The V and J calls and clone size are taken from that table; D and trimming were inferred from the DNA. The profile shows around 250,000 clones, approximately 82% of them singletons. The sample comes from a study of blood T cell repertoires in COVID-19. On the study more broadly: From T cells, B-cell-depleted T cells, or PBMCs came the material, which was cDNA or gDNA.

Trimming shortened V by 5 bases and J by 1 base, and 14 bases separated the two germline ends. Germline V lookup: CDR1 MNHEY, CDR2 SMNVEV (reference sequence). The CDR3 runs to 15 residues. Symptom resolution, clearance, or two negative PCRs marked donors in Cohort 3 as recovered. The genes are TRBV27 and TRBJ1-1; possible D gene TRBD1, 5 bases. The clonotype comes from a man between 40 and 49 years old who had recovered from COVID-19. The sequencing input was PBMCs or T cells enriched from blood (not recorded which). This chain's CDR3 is CASSGREGKNTEAFF. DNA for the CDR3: TGTGCCAGCAGTGGACGGGAGGGGAAGAACACTGAAGCTTTCTTT.